Reported below is one TCR beta chain. Its antigen is not identified. This entry is derived from a study of Graves' ophthalmopathy and Graves' hyperthyroidism. The authors amplified TCR beta CDR3 regions, and they did so from RNA transcripts for repertoire sequencing. First-round RT-PCR employed HTBI primers, with a second-round multiplex PCR after it. TCRdb passed the multiplex PCR reads through MiXCR, listing each CDR3 protein once. Of approximately 640,000 distinct CDR3 sequences listed, 35% to 50% are singletons. Findings and caveats of the study: Blood repertoires reportedly contained most expanded thyroid clonotypes above 0.001 frequency.

Certain patients, namely those with other autoimmune diseases, uncontrolled infections, pregnancy or lactation, were excluded. This TCR derives from an adult man with Graves' ophthalmopathy. The sample comprised peripheral blood.

The CDR3 sequence is CASKTTRRSYGYTF. The CDR3 nucleotides are TGTGCCAGCAAAACTACCCGCAGGAGCTATGGCTACACCTTC. The chain is built from TRBV10-3 and TRBJ1-2; D remains ambiguous. Trimming pared 10 bases from V and 4 bases from J, leaving 19 bases between. Germline-derived CDR1 and CDR2 are ENHRY and SYGVKD. There are 14 residues in the CDR3.